A single sample gave rise to the 20 T cell receptor beta chains below, sequenced in a study of blood T cell repertoires in COVID-19. Here immunoSEQ multiplex PCR was the method, and the copy in TCRdb shows in-frame clones only, minus some. The table shows roughly 180,000 clones, with 83% occurring only once. The specimen sequenced was PBMCs or T cells enriched from blood (not recorded which). These receptors came from a woman between 50 and 59 years old who had recovered from COVID-19.

The chain uses TRBV28 and TRBJ1-1; 10 bases align to TRBD1. After removal of 4 bases from V and 8 bases from J, the junction contained 7 bases not matched to a gene. CDR3 length equals 14 residues. Germline V lookup: CDR1 MDHEN, CDR2 SYDVKM. CDR3 amino acids: CASSSGQGRLEAFF. Here the CDR3 DNA reads TGTGCCAGCAGTTCGGGACAGGGGAGGTTAGAAGCTTTCTTT.

The chain combines TRBV4-3 with TRBJ2-2, with 12 bases aligning to TRBD2. Germline assignment: CDR1 LGHNA and CDR2 YSLEER. This CDR3 spans 16 amino acids. V was pared by 1 base and J by 5 bases, with 2 bases of the junction left unmatched. CDR3 nucleotide sequence: TGCGCCAGCAGCCAAGGACTAGCGGGAGTGACCGGGGAGCTGTTTTTT. Encoded protein: CASSQGLAGVTGELFF.

This CDR3 is CASSGRTGRIGTEAFF. For the CDR3, the DNA is TGCGCCAGCAGCGGCCGGACAGGGAGAATTGGCACTGAAGCTTTCTTT. The chain is built from TRBV5-1 and TRBJ1-1; 8 positions agree with TRBD1. The V gene end was trimmed by 4 bases and the J gene end by 4 bases; junction bases not matched to a gene: 12. The germline V gene encodes CDR1 SGHRS and CDR2 YFSETQ. The CDR3 consists of 16 residues.

This clone showed up just a few times. The chain has TRBV28 and TRBJ1-4; 11 positions match TRBD1. In germline, CDR1 is MDHEN, CDR2 SYDVKM. V shed 6 bases, J shed 8 bases, and the junction held 11 bases outside the gene matches. This CDR3 spans 16 amino acids. CDR3 amino acids: CASRREAGTGGEKLFF. The DNA of the CDR3 is TGTGCCAGCAGACGAGAAGCCGGGACAGGGGGAGAAAAACTGTTTTTT. Complete variable domain (other parts from reference TRBV28 and TRBJ1-4): DVKVTQSSRYLVKRTGEKVFLECVQDMDHENMFWYRQDPGLGLRLIYFSYDVKMKEKGDIPEGYSVSREKKERFSLILESASTNQTSMYLCASRREAGTGGEKLFFGSGTQLSVL.

V is TRBV9 and J is TRBJ2-2, with TRBD1 matching over 10 bases. Trimming cost V 3 bases and J 8 bases; bases outside gene matches: 7. This CDR3 is built from 15 residues. Germline values: CDR1 SGDLS, CDR2 YYNGEE. The chain's CDR3 is CASSGTTGGIGELFF. The CDR3 nucleotides read TGTGCCAGCAGCGGGACGACAGGGGGCATTGGGGAGCTGTTTTTT.

This clone was picked up one time. This rearrangement joins TRBV4-3 to TRBJ2-3; no reliable D call. The V end was cut by 0 bases, the J end by 6 bases, with 10 bases between. Per germline, CDR1 LGHNA and CDR2 YSLEER. CDR3 size: 14 residues. The CDR3 sequence: CASSQDQRPDTQYF. The CDR3 coding sequence is TGCGCCAGCAGCCAAGATCAGCGCCCCGATACGCAGTATTTT.

This clone was picked up one time. The rearrangement joins TRBV9 to TRBJ1-2; maybe TRBD1 (6 bases). The CDR3 totals 15 residues. Deletions cut 6 bases from V and 0 bases from J, with 15 bases between. Germline V gene lookup returns CDR1 SGDLS and CDR2 YYNGEE. DNA for the CDR3: TGTGCCAGCACCCTTGGACAGTCAGCTAACTATGGCTACACCTTC. Translated: CASTLGQSANYGYTF.

The V gene is TRBV30, the J gene TRBJ1-5; D may be TRBD1 (6 bases). This CDR3 comprises 14 residues. V was trimmed by 0 bases and J by 8 bases, leaving 14 bases between them. CDR1 and CDR2 from the germline V gene are GTSNPN and SVGIG (reference sequence). The DNA for the CDR3 is TGTGCCTGGAGTGTAGGTTGGGGGCGGAAGCCCCAGCATTTT. Amino acid sequence: CAWSVGWGRKPQHF.

The chain links TRBV11-3 to TRBJ2-7, with D perhaps matching TRBD1 (7 bases). The CDR3 length is 15 residues. Deletions cut 3 bases from V and 2 bases from J, with 14 bases between. Germline V lookup: CDR1 SGHNT, CDR2 YENEEA. CDR3 amino acids: CASSFDRDSTYEQYV. CDR3 in DNA: TGTGCCAGCAGCTTTGACAGGGACTCTACCTACGAGCAGTACGTC.

The V and J genes are TRBV3-1 (or the pseudogene TRBV3-2) and TRBJ2-3; D perhaps matches TRBD1 (6 bases). The CDR3 totals 13 residues. Germline loops: CDR1 LGHDT, CDR2 YNNKEL (reference sequence). Deletions cut 4 bases from V and 6 bases from J, with 11 bases between. DNA for the CDR3: TGTGCCAGCAGCCTACAGGGACCGGATACGCAGTATTTT. It is translated as CASSLQGPDTQYF.

The chain couples TRBV19 to TRBJ1-6; D unclear. V was shortened by 1 base and J by 7 bases, with 14 bases between the two germline ends. CDR3 size: 16 residues. From germline, CDR1 is LNHDA and CDR2 SQIVND (reference sequence). CDR3 nucleotides: TGTGCCAGTAGTATAGTGGGCAGTTTTGGCAATTCACCCCTCCACTTT. Protein product: CASSIVGSFGNSPLHF.

The chain joins TRBV7-2 to TRBJ1-2, with D tentatively TRBD1 (5 bases). CDR3 length equals 16 residues. Looked up from germline, CDR1 is SGHTA and CDR2 is FQGNSA. V lost 1 base to trimming and J lost 2 bases, with 14 bases between them. In DNA, the CDR3 is TGTGCCAGCAGCTTAGGGGAGGGGCCCCGAAACTATGGCTACACCTTC. This gives the protein CASSLGEGPRNYGYTF.

The chain joins TRBV18 to TRBJ2-3; D remains ambiguous. The V gene's germline CDR1 is KGHSH and CDR2 LQKENI. The ends were cut back, 0 bases at V and 4 bases at J, with 23 bases in the middle. The CDR3 loop spans 19 amino acids. The CDR3 loop is CASSPPTNLRIPPPDTQYF. In DNA form, the CDR3 reads TGTGCCAGCTCACCACCTACTAACTTGAGAATCCCACCTCCAGATACGCAGTATTTT.

The chain links TRBV10-3 to TRBJ1-6, with D possibly matching TRBD1 (6 bases). CDR3 length: 16 residues. Trimming removed 8 bases at V and 6 bases at J, with 20 bases between. Germline assignment: CDR1 ENHRY and CDR2 SYGVKD. CDR3 protein: CAIRGGQALINSPLHF. The CDR3 DNA reads TGTGCCATCCGTGGGGGGCAGGCCCTTATTAATTCACCCCTCCACTTT.

J is TRBJ1-2 and V is TRBV5-8, with D tentatively TRBD1 (5 bases). The length of the CDR3 is 14 residues. The V and J ends lost 2 bases and 2 bases respectively, with 10 bases between them. Per germline, CDR1 SGHTS and CDR2 YDEGEE. The CDR3 loop is CASSFRRGNYGYTF. The CDR3 nucleotides are TGTGCCAGCAGCTTCCGGCGGGGGAACTATGGCTACACCTTC.

The chain employs TRBV19 and TRBJ1-1, with a weak D call TRBD1 (5 bases). Germline V gene sequence: CDR1 LNHDA, CDR2 SQIVND (reference sequence). There are 13 residues in the CDR3. Trimming removed 8 bases from V and 8 bases from J, with 18 bases in between. The CDR3 DNA reads TGTGCCAGTGTGGCGGGGCCCGCCTCCGAAGCTTTCTTT. This gives the protein CASVAGPASEAFF. Using reference TRBV19 and TRBJ1-1 for the parts outside the CDR3, the full variable domain is DGGITQSPKYLFRKEGQNVTLSCEQNLNHDAMYWYRQDPGQGLRLIYYSQIVNDFQKGDIAEGYSVSREKKESFPLTVTSAQKNPTAFYLCASVAGPASEAFFGQGTRLTVV.

The chain combines TRBV19 with TRBJ1-3; unclear D gene. Trimming left V 6 bases short and J 0 bases short, with 9 bases between. Germline V lookup: CDR1 LNHDA, CDR2 SQIVND (reference sequence). The CDR3 has 14 amino acids. CDR3 protein: CASSRSYSGNTIYF. The CDR3 DNA is TGTGCCAGTAGCCGCAGTTACTCTGGAAACACCATATATTTT.

The V gene is TRBV30, the J gene TRBJ1-2, with a weak D call TRBD1 (6 bases). Germline V gene data show CDR1 as GTSNPN and CDR2 as SVGIG (reference sequence). Trimming took off 0 bases at V and 5 bases at J, with 16 bases between the two ends. The CDR3 sequence is 15 residues long. The CDR3: CAWSVVGGGSYGYTF. CDR3 bases: TGTGCCTGGAGTGTAGTTGGGGGCGGGTCGTATGGCTACACCTTC.

The chain employs TRBV20-1 and TRBJ2-1; D is uncertain. Germline CDR1 DFQATT, CDR2 SNEGSKA (reference sequence). The CDR3 consists of 11 residues. V was cut by 2 bases and J by 8 bases, with 7 bases left in between. The CDR3: CSARPRDEQFF. The DNA for the CDR3 is TGCAGTGCTAGACCCCGTGATGAGCAGTTCTTC.

CDR3 DNA sequence: TGTGCCAGCAGCTTGGCAACAGGGCTGAACACTGAAGCTTTCTTT. Protein product: CASSLATGLNTEAFF. The chain recombines TRBV7-2 with TRBJ1-1; weak D call: TRBD1 (6 bases). The CDR3 sequence is 15 residues long. Trimming removed 3 bases at V and 0 bases at J, with 11 bases between. The germline V gene has CDR1 SGHTA and CDR2 FQGNSA. Combining the CDR3 with reference TRBV7-2 and TRBJ1-1 gives the whole variable domain GAGVSQSPSNKVTEKGKDVELRCDPISGHTALYWYRQSLGQGLEFLIYFQGNSAPDKSGLPSDRFSAERTGGSVSTLTIQRTQQEDSAVYLCASSLATGLNTEAFFGQGTRLTVV.